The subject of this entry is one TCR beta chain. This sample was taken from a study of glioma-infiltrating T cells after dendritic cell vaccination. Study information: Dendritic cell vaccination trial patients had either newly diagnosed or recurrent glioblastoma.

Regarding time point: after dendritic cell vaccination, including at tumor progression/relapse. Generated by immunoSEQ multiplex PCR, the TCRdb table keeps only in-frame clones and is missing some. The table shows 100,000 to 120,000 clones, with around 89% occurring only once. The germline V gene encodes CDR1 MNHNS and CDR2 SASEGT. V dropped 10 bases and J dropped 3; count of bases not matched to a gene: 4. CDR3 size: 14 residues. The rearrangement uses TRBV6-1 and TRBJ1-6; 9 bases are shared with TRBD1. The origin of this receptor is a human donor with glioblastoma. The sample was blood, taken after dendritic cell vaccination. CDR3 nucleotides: TGTGCCACCCAGACAGGGGGCTATAATTCACCCCTCCACTTT. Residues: CATQTGGYNSPLHF.